The rows below give T cell receptor beta chains drawn from one sample of a study of T cell changes during pregnancy in multiple sclerosis. Method: immunoSEQ multiplex PCR; TCRdb's copy keeps in-frame clones and lacks some. Here the sample spans about 35,000 clones, about 92% being singletons. Source: CD4+ T cells from peripheral blood mononuclear cells, taken in the first trimester of pregnancy. Receptor source: a female donor with multiple sclerosis, enrolled in a pregnancy study. Each CDR3 is given with its conserved first and last residue. Fields, in order: clone size, V gene, J gene, D gene, CDR3 protein, CDR3 DNA. D genes are given only for firm matches. Size is omitted from some rows. Given values are once, few, many or a class for expanded clones.

clone size: -; V gene: TRBV5-5; J gene: TRBJ1-4; D gene: -; CDR3 protein: CASSLDLSVRFNEKLFF; CDR3 DNA: TGTGCCAGCAGCTTGGATTTGTCGGTTCGTTTTAATGAAAAACTGTTTTTT
clone size: -; V gene: TRBV7-9; J gene: TRBJ1-5; D gene: -; CDR3 protein: CASSRVGEGNQPQHF; CDR3 DNA: TGTGCCAGCAGCCGAGTAGGGGAGGGCAATCAGCCCCAGCATTTT
clone size: -; V gene: TRBV27; J gene: TRBJ2-1; D gene: TRBD2; CDR3 protein: CASSRGLAGGDNEQFF; CDR3 DNA: TGTGCCAGCAGTCGGGGACTAGCGGGAGGTGACAATGAGCAGTTCTTC
clone size: -; V gene: TRBV18; J gene: TRBJ2-4; D gene: -; CDR3 protein: CASLLGPGNIQYF; CDR3 DNA: TGTGCCAGCCTCCTCGGGCCAGGGAACATTCAGTACTTC
clone size: once; V gene: TRBV9; J gene: TRBJ1-1; D gene: -; CDR3 protein: CASSVGGRGDTEAFF; CDR3 DNA: TGTGCCAGCAGCGTAGGAGGGAGGGGGGACACTGAAGCTTTCTTT
clone size: -; V gene: TRBV6-1; J gene: TRBJ2-3; D gene: -; CDR3 protein: CASREPGDTQYF; CDR3 DNA: TGTGCCAGCAGGGAACCGGGAGATACGCAGTATTTT
clone size: -; V gene: TRBV11-2; J gene: TRBJ2-7; D gene: TRBD2; CDR3 protein: CASSLDPKKREFSYEQYF; CDR3 DNA: TGTGCCAGCAGCTTAGATCCCAAGAAGCGGGAGTTCTCCTACGAGCAGTACTTC
clone size: few; V gene: TRBV5-1; J gene: TRBJ2-7; D gene: -; CDR3 protein: CASSLGQSSYEQYF; CDR3 DNA: TGCGCCAGCAGCTTGGGACAGAGCTCCTACGAGCAGTACTTC
clone size: -; V gene: TRBV4-2; J gene: TRBJ1-4; D gene: -; CDR3 protein: CASSQDVNGLGAGNEKLFF; CDR3 DNA: TGTGCCAGCAGCCAAGATGTAAATGGATTGGGGGCTGGAAATGAAAAACTGTTTTTT
clone size: -; V gene: TRBV5-5; J gene: TRBJ2-1; D gene: TRBD2; CDR3 protein: CASSLPWGGNEQFF; CDR3 DNA: TGTGCCAGCAGCCTACCCTGGGGGGGGAATGAGCAGTTCTTC
clone size: -; V gene: TRBV27; J gene: TRBJ2-7; D gene: -; CDR3 protein: CASSLQNRTPYEQYF; CDR3 DNA: TGTGCCAGCAGTTTACAAAACAGGACCCCCTACGAGCAGTACTTC
clone size: -; V gene: TRBV19; J gene: TRBJ1-1; D gene: -; CDR3 protein: CASSIDMGGSYLTEAFF; CDR3 DNA: TGTGCCAGTAGTATAGATATGGGGGGTAGCTACCTCACTGAAGCTTTCTTT
clone size: -; V gene: TRBV9; J gene: TRBJ1-1; D gene: TRBD1; CDR3 protein: CASSSSQGVGAEAFF; CDR3 DNA: TGTGCCAGCAGCAGTTCACAGGGGGTTGGCGCTGAAGCTTTCTTT
clone size: once; V gene: TRBV15; J gene: TRBJ2-3; D gene: TRBD1; CDR3 protein: CATSRAGQAGYTQYF; CDR3 DNA: TGTGCCACCAGCAGGGCGGGACAGGCGGGGTATACGCAGTATTTT
clone size: -; V gene: TRBV29-1; J gene: TRBJ1-1; D gene: -; CDR3 protein: CSVEAWARPGSEAFF; CDR3 DNA: TGCAGCGTTGAGGCGTGGGCCAGACCCGGATCTGAAGCTTTCTTT
clone size: -; V gene: TRBV14; J gene: TRBJ2-1; D gene: -; CDR3 protein: CASSQALGRGYNEQFF; CDR3 DNA: TGTGCCAGCAGCCAAGCGCTGGGCAGGGGATACAATGAGCAGTTCTTC
clone size: -; V gene: TRBV9; J gene: TRBJ2-7; D gene: TRBD1; CDR3 protein: CASSVVDRGYEQYF; CDR3 DNA: TGTGCCAGCAGCGTAGTTGACAGGGGGTACGAGCAGTACTTC
clone size: -; V gene: TRBV18; J gene: TRBJ1-1; D gene: TRBD1; CDR3 protein: CASSRSGTGGSNTEAFF; CDR3 DNA: TGTGCCAGCTCACGGTCCGGGACAGGGGGCTCCAACACTGAAGCTTTCTTT
clone size: -; V gene: TRBV28; J gene: TRBJ2-7; D gene: -; CDR3 protein: CASRGSGNSYEQYF; CDR3 DNA: TGTGCCAGCAGGGGATCAGGGAACTCCTACGAGCAGTACTTC
clone size: -; V gene: TRBV7-9; J gene: TRBJ1-2; D gene: -; CDR3 protein: CASSLRDFARGYTF; CDR3 DNA: TGTGCCAGCAGCTTAAGGGACTTCGCCCGTGGCTACACCTTC
clone size: once; V gene: TRBV2; J gene: TRBJ2-2; D gene: -; CDR3 protein: CASSFGNTGELFF; CDR3 DNA: TGTGCCAGCAGCTTCGGGAACACCGGGGAGCTGTTTTTT
clone size: -; V gene: TRBV7-3; J gene: TRBJ2-6; D gene: -; CDR3 protein: CASSLWRRRSGANVLTF; CDR3 DNA: TGTGCCAGCAGCTTATGGAGACGGCGCTCTGGGGCCAACGTCCTGACTTTC
clone size: -; V gene: TRBV10-3; J gene: TRBJ2-7; D gene: TRBD1; CDR3 protein: CAISSGQGYEQYF; CDR3 DNA: TGTGCCATCAGTTCGGGACAGGGGTACGAGCAGTACTTC
clone size: once; V gene: TRBV7-2; J gene: TRBJ2-3; D gene: -; CDR3 protein: CASSSLSVLMYF; CDR3 DNA: TGTGCCAGCAGCTCCCTTAGCGTCCTCATGTATTTT
clone size: -; V gene: TRBV12-5; J gene: TRBJ1-6; D gene: -; CDR3 protein: CASGLLSLRGNSPLHF; CDR3 DNA: TGTGCTAGTGGTTTGTTATCCCTACGGGGGAATTCACCCCTCCACTTT
clone size: -; V gene: TRBV9; J gene: TRBJ2-7; D gene: TRBD2; CDR3 protein: CASSPPLAGETTGEQYF; CDR3 DNA: TGTGCCAGCAGCCCGCCTCTAGCGGGAGAGACCACGGGGGAGCAGTACTTC
clone size: -; V gene: TRBV5-1; J gene: TRBJ1-6; D gene: TRBD1; CDR3 protein: CASSLAPQGAANSPLHF; CDR3 DNA: TGCGCCAGCAGCTTGGCGCCACAGGGGGCAGCTAATTCACCCCTCCACTTT
clone size: -; V gene: TRBV7-9; J gene: TRBJ1-6; D gene: -; CDR3 protein: CASSLGALVSSPLHF; CDR3 DNA: TGTGCCAGCAGCTTAGGGGCCTTAGTGAGTTCACCCCTCCACTTT
clone size: -; V gene: TRBV20-1; J gene: TRBJ2-7; D gene: -; CDR3 protein: CSARETYEQYF; CDR3 DNA: TGCAGTGCTAGAGAGACTTACGAGCAGTACTTC
clone size: -; V gene: TRBV2; J gene: TRBJ2-7; D gene: TRBD2; CDR3 protein: CASSAIRTRNEQYF; CDR3 DNA: TGTGCCAGCAGTGCTATACGGACTAGAAACGAGCAGTACTTC
clone size: -; V gene: TRBV7-9; J gene: TRBJ1-4; D gene: TRBD1; CDR3 protein: CASSPGQGTGGGTFF; CDR3 DNA: TGTGCCAGCAGCCCGGGACAGGGGACGGGAGGAGGAACATTTTTT
clone size: -; V gene: TRBV11-2; J gene: TRBJ2-1; D gene: TRBD2; CDR3 protein: CASSPTGLAGNNEQFF; CDR3 DNA: TGTGCCAGCAGCCCTACTGGACTAGCGGGGAACAATGAGCAGTTCTTC